The 8 T cell receptor beta chains below come from one sample, sequenced in a study of OX40 agonist ivuxolimab in advanced cancers. Assay: immunoSEQ multiplex PCR; the TCRdb copy retains only in-frame clones and omits some. The sample has about 79,000 clones, roughly 80% seen once. The input for sequencing was CD4+ or CD8+ T cells sorted from blood, taken in a trial of the OX40 agonist ivuxolimab. The receptors here all came from an adult with an advanced solid tumor such as melanoma, head and neck, liver or kidney cancer.

The DNA of the CDR3 is TGTGCCAGCATTCGACTAGCGGGGGACTACGAGCAGTACTTC. Protein: CASIRLAGDYEQYF. V and J are TRBV5-6 and TRBJ2-7; 12 bases fit TRBD2. Per the germline V gene, CDR1 is SGHDT and CDR2 is YYEEEE. V lost 6 bases and J lost 3; bases outside the gene matches: 4. This CDR3 is built from 14 residues.

Here the CDR3 DNA reads TGTGCCAGCAGTCCCAGTCCGTTTAGCAATCAGCCCCAGCATTTT. Its translation is CASSPSPFSNQPQHF. V usage is TRBV2 and J usage is TRBJ1-5; D gene unclear. With 5 bases removed from V and 0 bases from J, the gap between germline ends came to 11 bases. The germline V gene has CDR1 SNHLY and CDR2 FYNNEI. The CDR3 loop spans 15 amino acids. The complete variable domain, with remaining parts taken from reference TRBV2 and TRBJ1-5, reads EPEVTQTPSHQVTQMGQEVILRCVPISNHLYFYWYRQILGQKVEFLVSFYNNEISEKSEIFDDQFSVERPDGSNFTLKIRSTKLEDSAMYFCASSPSPFSNQPQHFGDGTRLSIL.

J is TRBJ2-6 and V is TRBV6-4, with D hard to call. The V end was cut by 0 bases, the J end by 0 bases, with 3 bases between. The CDR3 contains 15 residues. Germline V gene lookup returns CDR1 MRHNA and CDR2 SNTAGT. The CDR3 DNA reads TGTGCCAGCAGTGACTCAAGCTCTGGGGCCAACGTCCTGACTTTC. Translation: CASSDSSSGANVLTF.

For this clone: Other nucleotide sequences in the sample specify the same CDR3. The chain uses TRBV7-2 and TRBJ2-7; D gene unclear. V lost 0 bases, J lost 0 bases, and 6 bases lay in between. The CDR3 is 14 residues long. CDR1 SGHTA and CDR2 FQGNSA come from the germline V gene. The CDR3, as DNA: TGTGCCAGCAGCTTAGCTTACAGCTCCTACGAGCAGTACTTC. Protein product: CASSLAYSSYEQYF.

The V and J genes are TRBV5-1 and TRBJ1-2, with D possibly being TRBD1 (6 bases). Deletions cut 2 bases from V and 6 bases from J, with 17 bases between. CDR1 and CDR2 from the germline V gene are SGHRS and YFSETQ. This CDR3 has 15 residues. The CDR3 sequence is CASSLQGHGIDGYTF. In nucleotides, the CDR3 is TGCGCCAGCAGCTTACAGGGTCATGGTATAGATGGCTACACCTTC.

This chain connects TRBV11-2 to TRBJ1-1; D ambiguous. Per germline, CDR1 SGHAT and CDR2 FQNNGV. The CDR3 totals 15 residues. V was shortened by 1 base and J by 3 bases, with 12 bases between the two germline ends. CDR3 DNA sequence: TGTGCCAGCAGCTTAGGGCGAGGAGTTGACACTGAAGCTTTCTTT. Its protein is CASSLGRGVDTEAFF. The whole variable domain, remainder taken from reference TRBV11-2 and TRBJ1-1, is EAGVAQSPRYKIIEKRQSVAFWCNPISGHATLYWYQQILGQGPKLLIQFQNNGVVDDSQLPKDRFSAERLKGVDSTLKIQPAKLEDSAVYLCASSLGRGVDTEAFFGQGTRLTVV.

V is TRBV28 and J is TRBJ2-1; weak D call: TRBD2 (6 bases). Trimming took 5 bases from V and 0 from J, leaving 14 bases between them. The CDR3 runs 16 residues. The germline V gene has CDR1 MDHEN and CDR2 SYDVKM. The CDR3 loop reads CASSNQGGRSYNEQFF. In DNA form, the CDR3 reads TGTGCCAGCAGTAACCAAGGAGGGCGCTCCTACAATGAGCAGTTCTTC.

In DNA form, the CDR3 reads TGTGCCAGCAGCGTCATCACGGGGGCAGATACGCAGTATTTT. Its protein is CASSVITGADTQYF. The chain joins TRBV28 to TRBJ2-3; maybe TRBD2 (6 bases). V lost 6 bases and J 4 bases, leaving 14 bases between the germline ends. This CDR3 region has 14 residues. Looked up from germline, CDR1 is MDHEN and CDR2 is SYDVKM. Filled out from reference TRBV28 and TRBJ2-3, the complete variable domain reads DVKVTQSSRYLVKRTGEKVFLECVQDMDHENMFWYRQDPGLGLRLIYFSYDVKMKEKGDIPEGYSVSREKKERFSLILESASTNQTSMYLCASSVITGADTQYFGPGTRLTVL.